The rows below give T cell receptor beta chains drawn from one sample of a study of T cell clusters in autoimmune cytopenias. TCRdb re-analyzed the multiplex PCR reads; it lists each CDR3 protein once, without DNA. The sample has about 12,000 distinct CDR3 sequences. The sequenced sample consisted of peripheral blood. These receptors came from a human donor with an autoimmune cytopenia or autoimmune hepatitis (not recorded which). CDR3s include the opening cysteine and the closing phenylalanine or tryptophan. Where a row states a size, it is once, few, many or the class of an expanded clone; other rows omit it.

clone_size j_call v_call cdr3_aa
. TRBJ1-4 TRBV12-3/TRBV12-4 CASSTREKLFF
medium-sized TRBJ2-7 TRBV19 CASSRQGGSHWNEQYF
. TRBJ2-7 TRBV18 CASRRLAGLYEQYF
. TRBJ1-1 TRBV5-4 CASSPPGQGNTEAFF
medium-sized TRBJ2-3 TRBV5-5 CASSSQAGGTDTQYF
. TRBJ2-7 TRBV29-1 CSVDGSGGGEQYF
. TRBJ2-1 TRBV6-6 CASNAGLTYNEQFF
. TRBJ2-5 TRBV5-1 CASSWAGTGEETQYF
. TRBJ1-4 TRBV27 CASSLKTGHGEKLFF
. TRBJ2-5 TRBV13 CASSTPLRTQYF
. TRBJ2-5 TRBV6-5 CASTPAGGALETQYF
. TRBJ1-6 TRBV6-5 CASSYGQGNSPLHF
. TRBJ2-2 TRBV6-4 CASSRAGDSTGELFF
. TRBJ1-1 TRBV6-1 CASSEEGTDTEAFF
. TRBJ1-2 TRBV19 CASSIGFQGGGYTF
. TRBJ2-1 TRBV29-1 CSATTDRGSYNEQFF
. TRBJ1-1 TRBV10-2 CASSRQGFDTEAFF
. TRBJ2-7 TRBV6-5 CASSYQPSDRNYEQYF
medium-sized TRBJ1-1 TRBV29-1 CSARRDRVVTEAFF
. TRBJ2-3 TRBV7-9 CASRDADTQYF
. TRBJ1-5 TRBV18 CASSAGTNSNQPQHF
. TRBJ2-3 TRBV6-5 CASRPLVNQNTQYF
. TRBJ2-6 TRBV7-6 CASSRTLGGANVLTF
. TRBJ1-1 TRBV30 CAWSVSWGDTEAFF
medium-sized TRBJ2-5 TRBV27 CASKASQETQYF
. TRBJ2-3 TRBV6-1 CASSEYRSSTDTQYF
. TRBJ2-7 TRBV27 CASSLTAGGYEQYF
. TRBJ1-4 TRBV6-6 CASSYRAFEEKLFF
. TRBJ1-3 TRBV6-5 CASRRTGGRDGNTIYF
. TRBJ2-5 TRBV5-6 CASSEGLAKETQYF
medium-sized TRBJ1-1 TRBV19 CAAREQGTYTEAFF
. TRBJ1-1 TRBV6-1 CASSKDREEAFF
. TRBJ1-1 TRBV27 CASSNGRMNTEAFF
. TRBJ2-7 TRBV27 CASSLGLRTYEQYF
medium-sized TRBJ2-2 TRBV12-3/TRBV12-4 CASSRTFGELFF
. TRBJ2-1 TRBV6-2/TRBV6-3 CASSNRSPSGIRRNEQFF
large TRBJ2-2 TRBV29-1 CSVEAGIGELFF
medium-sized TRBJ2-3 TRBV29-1 CSPRSPSPSDTQYF
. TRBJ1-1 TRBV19 CASSIPPVGAFF
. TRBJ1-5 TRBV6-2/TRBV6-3 CASSTWTGDQPQHF
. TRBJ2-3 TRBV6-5 CASSYRGVSSTDTQYF
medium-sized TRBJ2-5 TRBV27 CASSFGVDETQYF